This TCR beta chain derives from a study of Ad26.COV2.S vaccination and SARS-CoV-2 variants. Study findings and constraints: Spike-specific TCR breadth ran higher among vaccine recipients than placebo recipients. Breadth of non-spike TCRs did not differ between vaccinees and placebo recipients. Responses of T cells in total may have been underestimated by the TCR breadth and depth analyses. Reported findings describe substantial breadth in spike-specific CD8+ and CD4+ T cell responses following vaccination.

Sequenced by immunoSEQ multiplex PCR; TCRdb stores in-frame clones only, minus some. The top ten hold 5% of the sample, which has hundreds of thousands of clones, 85% to 90% seen once. Sample treatment: some 20 received Ad26.COV2.S at low or high dose, single or two shots; a few received placebo; per-sample allocation not given. Each sample was drawn 63 days after the first injection (of vaccine or placebo). About this clone itself: Its specificity is not known.

Germline V gives CDR1 SGHVS, CDR2 FNYEAQ. The CDR3 consists of 15 residues. V gave up 0 bases and J gave up 4 bases; unmatched junction bases: 1. V usage is TRBV7-6 and J usage is TRBJ1-5, with 9 bases identical to TRBD1. The specimen was peripheral blood, collected in a trial of Ad26.COV2.S vaccine versus placebo. The sequence was collected from a person between 18 and 65 years old who received the Ad26.COV2.S COVID-19 vaccine or a placebo. The CDR3 sequence is CASSLATGGNQPQHF. For the CDR3, the DNA is TGTGCCAGCAGCTTAGCGACAGGGGGGAATCAGCCCCAGCATTTT. Full variable domain (rest looked up from reference TRBV7-6 and TRBJ1-5): GAGVSQSPRYKVTKRGQDVALRCDPISGHVSLYWYRQALGQGPEFLTYFNYEAQQDKSGLPNDRFSAERPEGSISTLTIQRTEQRDSAMYRCASSLATGGNQPQHFGDGTRLSIL.